The T cell receptor (beta chain) under discussion was sequenced for a study of molecular identifiers for immune sequencing clone quantification. TCR libraries were built in bulk with a published protocol and specific TCR primers. TCRdb re-analysed the PCR reads in MiXCR, keeping a single row per CDR3 protein. Of 88,000 or so distinct CDR3 sequences listed, roughly 23% are singletons. CDR1 and CDR2 from the germline V gene are SEHNR and FQNEAQ (reference sequence). The V end lost 5 bases, the J end lost 2 bases, and 22 bases lay between the germline ends. The CDR3 totals 17 residues. Isolation of naive CD8 T cells was achieved by sorting on a CD8+CD4-CCR7+CD45RA+ phenotype.

The chain carries TRBV7-9 and TRBJ2-7; either TRBD1 or TRBD2 may fit D (6 bases each). The sequence was collected from a human donor in good health. Some libraries in this study had Jurkat cell RNA spiked in. The sample consisted of naive CD8+ T cells from blood, with Jurkat cell RNA spiked in. Stated subset: FACS-sorted CD8+CD4-CCR7+CD45RA+ naive T cells. CDR3 nucleotides: TGTGCCAGCAGCCCTTGGGGGGCCGGGGACTTAGCCTACGAGCAGTACTTC. Its translation is CASSPWGAGDLAYEQYF.